This TCR beta chain originates from a study of blood T cells in healthy people across ages (dated by TCRdb to the mid-2010s). As for the study more broadly: In model experiments, template switching captured about one uniquely barcoded TCR beta cDNA molecule for every two T cells. Age-related changes in TCR beta repertoire diversity were measured in the study by deep sequencing normalized with unique cDNA molecular identifiers. The donors were divided into four age groups: young (average around 16 years), middle-aged (roughly 42), aged (about 60) and long-lived (around 80). Donors of different ages were randomly distributed across sequencing lanes to avoid experimental bias. For two donors (one aged 18 to 30 and one aged 80 or older), the study analyzed two additional independent replicas of 1 million unique cDNA reads from the same blood draw. Here is what the overall study found, with its caveats: Estimates of total diversity based on one million sequenced T cells were considered lower bounds and underestimates. Observed TCR beta diversity per million T cells fell roughly linearly with age, and a significant reduction was already apparent by age roughly 41. There was a strong correlation between observed TCR beta diversity and the percentage of naive T cells measured by flow cytometry. Compared with the aged group, the long-lived group had more naive CD4+ T cells, fewer expanded clones and increased TCR diversity, a pattern suggesting age selection. Because donor CMV infection status was unknown, age-related changes in expanded clonotypes were potentially confounded. Because profiling used bulk unsorted PBMCs, naive and antigen-experienced compartments could not be compared conclusively.

CDR1 and CDR2 (DFQATT, SNEGSKA) derive from the germline V gene (reference sequence). The junction carries 12 bases between V and J, which are trimmed by 3 bases and 6 bases respectively. The CDR3 spans 12 residues, from the cysteine through the phenylalanine. Only CDR3 DNA is held: 36 bases, read in frame from base 1. Libraries came from 5' RACE. Sequencing used an Illumina HiSeq 2500. A second PCR of roughly 7 to 11 cycles was run with a J-beta primer mix and a sample-barcoded 5' primer. A template-switch 5' adaptor carrying 12 random nucleotides introduced a unique molecular identifier onto each TCR beta cDNA molecule. At least 2.5 million CDR3-containing paired-end reads were obtained from each sample. First-strand cDNA synthesis was performed from all RNA using the Mint cDNA synthesis kit, with priming by a TRBC-specific oligonucleotide. Following uracil-DNA glycosylase treatment, all cDNA underwent a first 18-cycle PCR with the universal primers M1SS and BC2_uni_R. On the authors' methods: For normalization, 1 million high-quality reads, each with a distinct molecular identifier, were randomly selected from each sample. Instead of being binned into consensus sequences, reads that shared molecular identifiers were thrown out. MiTCR, set to a Q25 quality threshold and the strictest error-elimination algorithm, was used for CDR3 identification, clonotype clustering and error correction. A nonparametric unseen species model using Euler transformation provided a lower-bound estimate of total TCR beta diversity. The public reads were reprocessed in TCRdb via fastp at Q25 and MiXCR, keeping in-frame beta chains. CDR3 protein duplicates are merged, each entry listing the most common genes and DNA. It is TCRdb's table, rather than the study itself, that gives the V and J calls and clone size. The sample includes 1.4 million to 1.5 million distinct CDR3 sequences, with 35% to 45% observed a single time. Of the sample, 6.5% to 10% is held by the ten largest clones.

The donors were 40 or so Caucasian individuals from Russia, aged roughly 6 to 100 years, who were systemically healthy. Ten milliliters of peripheral blood were drawn from each donor into EDTA-treated Vacutainer tubes. Ficoll-Paque density-gradient centrifugation was used to isolate PBMCs, with at least 6.5 million per sample. Trizol reagent was used to extract total RNA from the PBMCs, yielding at least 6 micrograms per sample. Naive CD45RAhigh/CD27high T cell percentages were measured by flow cytometry on a PBMC aliquot from every donor. This clonotype was seen once. Its antigen specificity is not known. It has no much larger one-base neighbor in the sample; base qualities were not kept.

The chain joins TRBV20-1 to TRBJ2-7; TRBD1 is possibly the D segment (6 matching bases). Specimen: blood. The sequence came from a woman aged 18-29 years in good health. The sequenced DNA: TGCAGTGCTAGCGATGACAGGAGCGAGCAGTACTTC. Its protein reads: CSASDDRSEQYF.